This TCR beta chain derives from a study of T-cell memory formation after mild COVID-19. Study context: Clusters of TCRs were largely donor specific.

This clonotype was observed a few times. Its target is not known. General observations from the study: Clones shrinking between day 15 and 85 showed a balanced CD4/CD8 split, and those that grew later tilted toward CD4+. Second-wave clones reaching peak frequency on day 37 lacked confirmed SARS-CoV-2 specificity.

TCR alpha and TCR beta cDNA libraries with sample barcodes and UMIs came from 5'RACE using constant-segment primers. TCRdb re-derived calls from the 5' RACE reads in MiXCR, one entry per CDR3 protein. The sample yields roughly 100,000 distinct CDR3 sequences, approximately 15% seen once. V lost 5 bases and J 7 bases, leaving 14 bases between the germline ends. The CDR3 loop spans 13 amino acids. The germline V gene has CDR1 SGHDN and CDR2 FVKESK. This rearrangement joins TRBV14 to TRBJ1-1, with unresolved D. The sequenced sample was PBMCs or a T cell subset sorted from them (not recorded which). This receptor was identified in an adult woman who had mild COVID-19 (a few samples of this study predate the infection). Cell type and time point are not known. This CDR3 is CASSGPETGEAFF. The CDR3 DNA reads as TGTGCCAGCAGCGGTCCAGAAACCGGTGAAGCTTTCTTT.